The entry below gives a single TCR beta chain sequence along with its context. Its specificity is not known. Some clones are missing from TCRdb's copy, which holds only in-frame ones; the method was immunoSEQ multiplex PCR. This table holds some 130,000 clones, about nine tenths found once. The sample belongs to a study of T cell responses to AZD1222 COVID-19 vaccine. Study-wide results and caveats: A reported finding is that nearly half of spike-specific TCRs target unmutated variant regions. Spike was spanned by vaccine-associated CD4 TCRs, with dominance at 160-218 and 743-854.

The CDR3 loop spans 10 amino acids. The V gene lost 2 bases and the J gene lost 4 bases, with 2 bases spanning the gap. In germline, CDR1 is GTSNPN, CDR2 SVGIG (reference sequence). The chain combines TRBV30 with TRBJ1-1; unclear D gene. Sequenced here: peripheral blood, sampled on day 0 of AZD1222 vaccination. The source of this sequence is an adult in good health. CDR3 coding DNA: TGTGCCTGGAGTTCCACTGAAGCTTTCTTT. Translating gives CAWSSTEAFF.